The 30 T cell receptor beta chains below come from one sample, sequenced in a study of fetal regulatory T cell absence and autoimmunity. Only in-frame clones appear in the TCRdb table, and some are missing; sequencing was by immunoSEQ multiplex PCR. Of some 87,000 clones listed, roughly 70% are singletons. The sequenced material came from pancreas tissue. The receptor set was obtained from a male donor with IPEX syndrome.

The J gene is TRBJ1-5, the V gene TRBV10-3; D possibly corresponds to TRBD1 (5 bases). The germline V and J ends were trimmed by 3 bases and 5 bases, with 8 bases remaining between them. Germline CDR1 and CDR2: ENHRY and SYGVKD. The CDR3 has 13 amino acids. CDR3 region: CAISDRDYQPQHF. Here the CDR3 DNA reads TGTGCCATCAGTGACAGGGACTATCAGCCCCAGCATTTT.

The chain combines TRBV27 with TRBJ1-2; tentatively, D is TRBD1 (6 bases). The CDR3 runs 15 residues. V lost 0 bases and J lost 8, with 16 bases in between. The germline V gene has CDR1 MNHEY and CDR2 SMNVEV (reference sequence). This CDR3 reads CASSLSRRDIRGYTF. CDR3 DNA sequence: TGTGCCAGCAGTTTATCGCGGCGGGACATTAGGGGCTACACCTTC.

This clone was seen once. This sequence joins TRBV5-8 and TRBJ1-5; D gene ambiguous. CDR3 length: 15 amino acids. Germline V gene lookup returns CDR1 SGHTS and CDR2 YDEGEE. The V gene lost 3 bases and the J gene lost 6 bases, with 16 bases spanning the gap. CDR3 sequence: CASSYGRGWAQPQHF. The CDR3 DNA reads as TGTGCCAGCAGCTATGGCCGGGGATGGGCTCAGCCCCAGCATTTT.

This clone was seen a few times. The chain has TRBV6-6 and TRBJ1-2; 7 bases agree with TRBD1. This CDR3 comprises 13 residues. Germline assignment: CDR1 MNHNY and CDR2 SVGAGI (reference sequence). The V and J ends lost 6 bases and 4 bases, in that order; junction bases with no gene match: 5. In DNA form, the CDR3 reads TGTGCCAGCAGCTACCCAGGGGGCTATGGCTACACCTTC. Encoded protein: CASSYPGGYGYTF.

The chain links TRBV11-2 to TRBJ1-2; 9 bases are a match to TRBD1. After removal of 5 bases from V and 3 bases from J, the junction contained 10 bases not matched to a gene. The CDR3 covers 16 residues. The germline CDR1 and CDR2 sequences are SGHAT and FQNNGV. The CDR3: CASSADRGSGDYGYTF. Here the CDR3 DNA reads TGTGCCAGCAGCGCCGACAGGGGGTCCGGGGACTATGGCTACACCTTC.

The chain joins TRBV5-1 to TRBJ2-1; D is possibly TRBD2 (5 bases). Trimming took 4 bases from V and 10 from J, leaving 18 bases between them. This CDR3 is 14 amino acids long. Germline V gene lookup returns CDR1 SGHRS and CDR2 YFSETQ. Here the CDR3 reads CASSSLAAAQEQFF. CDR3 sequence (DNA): TGCGCCAGCAGCAGTCTAGCAGCCGCCCAGGAGCAGTTCTTC.

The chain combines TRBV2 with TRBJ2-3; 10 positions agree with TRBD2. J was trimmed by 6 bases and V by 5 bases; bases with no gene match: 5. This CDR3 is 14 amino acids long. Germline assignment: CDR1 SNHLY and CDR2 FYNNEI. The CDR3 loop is CASSLSGGRDTQYF. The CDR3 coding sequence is TGTGCCAGCAGTCTTAGCGGGGGGCGGGATACGCAGTATTTT. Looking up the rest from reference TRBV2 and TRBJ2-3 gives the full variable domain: EPEVTQTPSHQVTQMGQEVILRCVPISNHLYFYWYRQILGQKVEFLVSFYNNEISEKSEIFDDQFSVERPDGSNFTLKIRSTKLEDSAMYFCASSLSGGRDTQYFGPGTRLTVL.

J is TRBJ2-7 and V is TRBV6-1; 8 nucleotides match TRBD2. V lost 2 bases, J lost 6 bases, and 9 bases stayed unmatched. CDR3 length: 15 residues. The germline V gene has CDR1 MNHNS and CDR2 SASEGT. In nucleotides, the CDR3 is TGTGCCAGCAGTGAATGGGCCGGGGGGGCTGGCGAGCAGTACTTC. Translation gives CASSEWAGGAGEQYF.

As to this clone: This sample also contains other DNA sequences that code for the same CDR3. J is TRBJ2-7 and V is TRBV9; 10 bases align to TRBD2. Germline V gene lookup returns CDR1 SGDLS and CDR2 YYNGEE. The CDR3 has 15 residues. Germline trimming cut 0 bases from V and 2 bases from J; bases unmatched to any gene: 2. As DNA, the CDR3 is TGTGCCAGCAGCGTAGGGCTAGCGGGAGCCTACGAGCAGTACTTC. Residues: CASSVGLAGAYEQYF. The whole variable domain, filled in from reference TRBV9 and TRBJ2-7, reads DSGVTQTPKHLITATGQRVTLRCSPRSGDLSVYWYQQSLDQGLQFLIQYYNGEERAKGNILERFSAQQFPDLHSELNLSSLELGDSALYFCASSVGLAGAYEQYFGPGTRLTVT.

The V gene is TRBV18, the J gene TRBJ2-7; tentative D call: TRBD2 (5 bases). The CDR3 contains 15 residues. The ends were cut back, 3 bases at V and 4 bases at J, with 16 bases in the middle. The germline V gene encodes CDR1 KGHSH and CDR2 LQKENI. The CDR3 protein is CASSPPSSSAYEQYF. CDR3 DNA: TGTGCCAGCTCACCGCCTAGCTCCTCGGCTTACGAGCAGTACTTC.

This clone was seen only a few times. CDR3 sequence: CASSGRTRAGPGYTF. The CDR3 DNA follows: TGTGCCAGCAGCGGCCGGACGCGGGCGGGACCTGGCTACACCTTC. The rearrangement uses TRBV9 and TRBJ1-2; D is perhaps TRBD1 (5 bases). V lost 3 bases, J lost 7 bases, and 19 bases lay in between. CDR3 length: 15 amino acids. The V gene's germline CDR1 is SGDLS and CDR2 YYNGEE.

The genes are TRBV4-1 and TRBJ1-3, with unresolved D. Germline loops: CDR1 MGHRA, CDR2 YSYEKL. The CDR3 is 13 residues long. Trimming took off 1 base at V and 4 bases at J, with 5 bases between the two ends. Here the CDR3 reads CASSQVSGNTIYF. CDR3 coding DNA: TGCGCCAGCAGCCAAGTCTCAGGAAACACCATATATTTT.

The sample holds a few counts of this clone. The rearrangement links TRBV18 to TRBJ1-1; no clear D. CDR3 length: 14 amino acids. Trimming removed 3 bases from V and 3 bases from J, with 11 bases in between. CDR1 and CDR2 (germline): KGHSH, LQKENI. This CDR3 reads CASSPRTRDTEAFF. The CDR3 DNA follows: TGTGCCAGCTCACCTCGGACGAGGGACACTGAAGCTTTCTTT.

The CDR3 DNA follows: TGTGCCAGCAGCTTGGGTTTTTGGACAGGGGAGGATACGCAGTATTTT. This translates into CASSLGFWTGEDTQYF. This chain connects TRBV5-4 to TRBJ2-3, with TRBD1 identical over 9 bases. Trimming at V came to 0 bases and at J to 6 bases, leaving 8 bases not matched to a gene. Germline-derived CDR1 and CDR2 are SGHNT and YYREEE (reference sequence). The CDR3 extends over 16 amino acids.

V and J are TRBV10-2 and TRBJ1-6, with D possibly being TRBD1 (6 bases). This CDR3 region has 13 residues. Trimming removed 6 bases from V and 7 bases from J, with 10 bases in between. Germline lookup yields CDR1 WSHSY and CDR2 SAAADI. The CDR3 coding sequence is TGCGCCAGCAGGTGGGACAAAAATTCACCCCTCCACTTT. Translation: CASRWDKNSPLHF.

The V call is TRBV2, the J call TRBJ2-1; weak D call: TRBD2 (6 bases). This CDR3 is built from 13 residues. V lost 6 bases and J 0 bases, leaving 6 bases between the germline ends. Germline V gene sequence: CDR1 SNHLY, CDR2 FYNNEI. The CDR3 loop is CASRTSSYNEQFF. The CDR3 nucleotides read TGTGCCAGCAGGACTAGCTCCTACAATGAGCAGTTCTTC.

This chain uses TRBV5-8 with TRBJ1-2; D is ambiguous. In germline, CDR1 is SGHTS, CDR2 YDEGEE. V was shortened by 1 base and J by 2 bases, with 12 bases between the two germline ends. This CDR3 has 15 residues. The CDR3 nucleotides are TGTGCCAGCAGCTTGAGGCTGGAAGGGAACTATGGCTACACCTTC. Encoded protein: CASSLRLEGNYGYTF.

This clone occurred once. For the CDR3, the DNA is TGTGCCAGCAGCTTTCTCGCCATAGCGGGACGGAGGAGCACAGATACGCAGTATTTT. Protein: CASSFLAIAGRRSTDTQYF. V is TRBV5-6 and J is TRBJ2-3, with 8 bases matching TRBD2. V lost 2 bases to trimming and J lost 0 bases; unmatched junction nucleotides: 14. The CDR3 consists of 19 residues. Germline V gene sequence: CDR1 SGHDT, CDR2 YYEEEE.

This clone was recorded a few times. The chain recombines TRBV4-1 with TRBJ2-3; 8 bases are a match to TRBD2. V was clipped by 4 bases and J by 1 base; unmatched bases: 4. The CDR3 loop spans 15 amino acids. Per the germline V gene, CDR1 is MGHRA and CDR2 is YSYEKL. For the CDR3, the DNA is TGCGCCAGCAGCCCTAGCGGGTCCTGCACAGATACGCAGTATTTT. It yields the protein CASSPSGSCTDTQYF.

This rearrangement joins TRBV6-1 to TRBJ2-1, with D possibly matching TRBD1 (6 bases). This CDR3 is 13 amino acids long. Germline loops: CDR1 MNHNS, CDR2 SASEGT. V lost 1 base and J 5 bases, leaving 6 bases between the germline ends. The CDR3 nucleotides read TGTGCCAGCAGTGAAGACAGGGACAATGAGCAGTTCTTC. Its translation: CASSEDRDNEQFF.

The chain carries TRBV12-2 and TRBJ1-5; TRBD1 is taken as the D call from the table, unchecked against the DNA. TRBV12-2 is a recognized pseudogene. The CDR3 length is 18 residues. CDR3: CASRSGYILSGSNQPQHF. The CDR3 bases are TGTGCAAGTCGCTCCGGTTATATTTTATCAGGGAGCAATCAGCCCCAGCATTTT.

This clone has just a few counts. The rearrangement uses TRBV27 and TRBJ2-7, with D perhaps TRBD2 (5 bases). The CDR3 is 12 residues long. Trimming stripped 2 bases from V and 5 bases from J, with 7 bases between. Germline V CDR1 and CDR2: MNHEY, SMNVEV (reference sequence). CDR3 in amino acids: CASSLGGHEQYF. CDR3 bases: TGTGCCAGCAGTTTAGGAGGACACGAGCAGTACTTC.

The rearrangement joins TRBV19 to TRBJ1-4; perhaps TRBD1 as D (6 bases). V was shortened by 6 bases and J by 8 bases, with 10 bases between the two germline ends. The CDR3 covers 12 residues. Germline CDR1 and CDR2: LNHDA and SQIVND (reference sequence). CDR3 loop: CASSLGAEKLFF. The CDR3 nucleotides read TGTGCCAGTAGCCTGGGGGCGGAAAAACTGTTTTTT.

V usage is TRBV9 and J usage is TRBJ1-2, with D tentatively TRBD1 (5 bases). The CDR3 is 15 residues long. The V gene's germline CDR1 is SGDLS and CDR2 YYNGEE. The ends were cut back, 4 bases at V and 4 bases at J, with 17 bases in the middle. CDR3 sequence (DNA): TGTGCCAGCAGCTTGGACGGCGGGGGGTTCTATGGCTACACCTTC. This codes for CASSLDGGGFYGYTF.

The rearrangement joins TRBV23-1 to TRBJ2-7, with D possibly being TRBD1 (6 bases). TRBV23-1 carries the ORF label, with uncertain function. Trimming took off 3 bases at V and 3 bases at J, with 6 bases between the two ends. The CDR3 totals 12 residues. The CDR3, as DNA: TGCGCCAGCAGTCAGGGACACTACGAGCAGTACTTC. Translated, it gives CASSQGHYEQYF.

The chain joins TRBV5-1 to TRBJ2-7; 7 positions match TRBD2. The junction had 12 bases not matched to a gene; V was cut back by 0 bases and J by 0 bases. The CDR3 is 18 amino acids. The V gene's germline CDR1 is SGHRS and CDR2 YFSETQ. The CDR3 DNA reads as TGCGCCAGCAGCTTGGTCCCATTGACTAGCCGAAGCTCCTACGAGCAGTACTTC. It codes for CASSLVPLTSRSSYEQYF.

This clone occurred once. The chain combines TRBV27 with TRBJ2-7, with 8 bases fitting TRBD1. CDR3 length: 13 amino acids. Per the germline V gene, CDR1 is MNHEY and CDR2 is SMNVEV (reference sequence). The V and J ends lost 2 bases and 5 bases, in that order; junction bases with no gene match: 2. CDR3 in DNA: TGTGCCAGCAGTTTAACAGGGGGGAACGAGCAGTACTTC. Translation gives CASSLTGGNEQYF.

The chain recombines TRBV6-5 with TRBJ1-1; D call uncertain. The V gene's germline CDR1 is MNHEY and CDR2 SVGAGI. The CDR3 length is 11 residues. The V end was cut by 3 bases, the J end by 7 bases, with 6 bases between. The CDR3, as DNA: TGTGCCAGCAGTTATGGGGTTGAAGCTTTCTTT. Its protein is CASSYGVEAFF.

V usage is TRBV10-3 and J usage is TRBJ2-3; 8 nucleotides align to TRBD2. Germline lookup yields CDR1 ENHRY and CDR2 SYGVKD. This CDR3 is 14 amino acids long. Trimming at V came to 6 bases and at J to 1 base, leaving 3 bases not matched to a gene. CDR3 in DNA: TGTGCCATCAGCGCGGGGGGCGGCACAGATACGCAGTATTTT. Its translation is CAISAGGGTDTQYF.

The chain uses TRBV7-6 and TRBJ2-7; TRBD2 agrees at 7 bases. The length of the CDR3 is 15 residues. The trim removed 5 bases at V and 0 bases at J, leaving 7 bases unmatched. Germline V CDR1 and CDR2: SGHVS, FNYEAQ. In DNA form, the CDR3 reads TGTGCCAGCAGCCGTTCTAGCGGACCCTCCTACGAGCAGTACTTC. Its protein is CASSRSSGPSYEQYF.